Listed here is a single T cell receptor beta chain. The PCR contained 60 Vbeta and 13 Jbeta primers. The protocol was immunoSEQ multiplex PCR, while the TCRdb copy is restricted to in-frame clones and leaves out a portion. Of under 200,000 clones in the sample, roughly 80% were seen once. The data are from a study of cytomegalovirus exposure and HLA in healthy donors. Germline V gene data show CDR1 as MNHEY and CDR2 as SMNVEV (reference sequence). This CDR3 spans 13 amino acids. Trimming left V 7 bases short and J 0 bases short, with 9 bases between. The receptor was derived from a man over 45 in good health and CMV-seropositive. V is TRBV27 and J is TRBJ1-2; no clear D. The material sequenced was PBMCs. The CDR3 is CASMAAANYGYTF. CDR3 coding DNA: TGTGCCAGCATGGCGGCAGCTAACTATGGCTACACCTTC.